These T cell receptor beta chains were read from a single sample in a study of cytomegalovirus exposure and HLA in healthy donors. The protocol was immunoSEQ multiplex PCR, while the TCRdb copy is restricted to in-frame clones and leaves out a portion. This table has some 68,000 clones, about 94% appearing once. Input material: PBMCs. The receptor set was obtained from a man aged 18 to 30 in good health and CMV-seropositive. The conserved cysteine and the conserved F or W are not part of the CDR3 here. A D gene is named only where the DNA matches it firmly. Some rows have no size entry. The others give once, few or many, or a class for an expanded clone.

clone_size: .
d_call: TRBD1
v_call: TRBV18
j_call: TRBJ2-1
cdr3_aa: ASSPGQLISYNEQF

clone_size: .
d_call: TRBD2
v_call: TRBV4-1
j_call: TRBJ2-3
cdr3_aa: ASLRTSGRTDTQY

clone_size: .
d_call: TRBD1
v_call: TRBV10-2
j_call: TRBJ2-7
cdr3_aa: ASSQGQGPYEQY

clone_size: .
d_call: .
v_call: TRBV27
j_call: TRBJ2-7
cdr3_aa: ASSTTGSYEQY

clone_size: .
d_call: TRBD1
v_call: TRBV5-1
j_call: TRBJ1-2
cdr3_aa: ASSPGTGGYYGYT

clone_size: once
d_call: .
v_call: TRBV4-1
j_call: TRBJ1-3
cdr3_aa: ASSRILSGYTIY

clone_size: .
d_call: .
v_call: TRBV6-1
j_call: TRBJ1-5
cdr3_aa: ASTRDTYSNQPQH

clone_size: .
d_call: TRBD1
v_call: TRBV10-1
j_call: TRBJ2-7
cdr3_aa: ASSNRGLDYEQY

clone_size: .
d_call: TRBD1
v_call: TRBV18
j_call: TRBJ2-1
cdr3_aa: ASSPLDRHEQF

clone_size: .
d_call: TRBD1
v_call: TRBV28
j_call: TRBJ2-3
cdr3_aa: ASRQGKFTDTQY

clone_size: .
d_call: .
v_call: TRBV10-2
j_call: TRBJ2-1
cdr3_aa: ASSPAGWGEQSDEQF

clone_size: .
d_call: .
v_call: TRBV2
j_call: TRBJ2-1
cdr3_aa: ASTEGQSSYNEQF

clone_size: .
d_call: .
v_call: TRBV29-1
j_call: TRBJ1-2
cdr3_aa: SVRVSSYGYT

clone_size: few
d_call: .
v_call: TRBV7-2
j_call: TRBJ2-3
cdr3_aa: ASSFGSSDTQY

clone_size: .
d_call: TRBD2
v_call: TRBV7-3
j_call: TRBJ2-1
cdr3_aa: ASSLGLAGYNEQF

clone_size: .
d_call: TRBD1
v_call: TRBV19
j_call: TRBJ1-2
cdr3_aa: ASTSDRANYGYT

clone_size: .
d_call: .
v_call: TRBV7-8
j_call: TRBJ2-1
cdr3_aa: ASSSSRDEQF

clone_size: .
d_call: TRBD1
v_call: TRBV5-1
j_call: TRBJ2-3
cdr3_aa: ASSLNPGQGTASTDTQY

clone_size: .
d_call: .
v_call: TRBV5-1
j_call: TRBJ1-3
cdr3_aa: ASSPRTDGNTIY

clone_size: .
d_call: TRBD1
v_call: TRBV5-1
j_call: TRBJ2-5
cdr3_aa: ASSPLGQGRETQY

clone_size: .
d_call: TRBD1
v_call: TRBV6-4
j_call: TRBJ1-2
cdr3_aa: ASEEGGQGAEGGYT

clone_size: .
d_call: .
v_call: TRBV15
j_call: TRBJ2-3
cdr3_aa: ATSRGSRGSTDTQY

clone_size: .
d_call: .
v_call: TRBV4-1
j_call: TRBJ2-1
cdr3_aa: ASSYPGQPGQRF

clone_size: .
d_call: TRBD1
v_call: TRBV30
j_call: TRBJ1-2
cdr3_aa: AWSADRVWYGYT